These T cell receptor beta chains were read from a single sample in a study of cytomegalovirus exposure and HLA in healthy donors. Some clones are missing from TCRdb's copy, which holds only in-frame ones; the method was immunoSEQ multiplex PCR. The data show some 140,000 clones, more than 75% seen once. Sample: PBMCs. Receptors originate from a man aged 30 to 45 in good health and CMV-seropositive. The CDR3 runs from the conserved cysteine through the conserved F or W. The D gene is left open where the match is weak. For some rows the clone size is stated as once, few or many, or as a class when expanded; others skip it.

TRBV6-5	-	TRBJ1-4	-	TGTGCCAGTACCAGGGGACGTAATGAAAAACTGTTTTTT	CASTRGRNEKLFF
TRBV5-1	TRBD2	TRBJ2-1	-	TGCGCCAGCAAACTAGCGGGAACAAACAATGAGCAGTTCTTC	CASKLAGTNNEQFF
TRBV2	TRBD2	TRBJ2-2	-	TGTGCCAGCAGTGCCACTAGCGGGGCCACTACGAACACCGGGGAGCTGTTTTTT	CASSATSGATTNTGELFF
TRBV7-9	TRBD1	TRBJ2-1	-	TGTGCCAGCAGCGACAGGGGGCATGAGCAGTTCTTC	CASSDRGHEQFF
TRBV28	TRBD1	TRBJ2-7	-	TGTGCCAGCAGTCCGCAAGGGACAGCTTTAAGGGAGCAGTACTTC	CASSPQGTALREQYF
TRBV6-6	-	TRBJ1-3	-	TGTGCCAGCAGTAACGACAGGGGAAACACCATATATTTT	CASSNDRGNTIYF
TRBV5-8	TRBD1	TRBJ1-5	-	TGTGCCAGCAGCACCGTAAAGGGGGCGCGCTCGAGCAATCAGCCCCAGCATTTT	CASSTVKGARSSNQPQHF
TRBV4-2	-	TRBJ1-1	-	TGTGCCAGCAGCCAAGATTCGCCCAGGGTTTCCTCCTTGAACACTGAGGCTTTCTTT	CASSQDSPRVSSLNTEAFF
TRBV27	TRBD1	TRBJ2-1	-	TGTGCCAGCAGAGAGACCGGGACAGGGGAATTAAGGTCCTACAATGAGCAGTTCTTC	CASRETGTGELRSYNEQFF
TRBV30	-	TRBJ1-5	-	TGTGCCTGGGCAGCAGGGGTGCATCAGCCCCAGCATTTT	CAWAAGVHQPQHF
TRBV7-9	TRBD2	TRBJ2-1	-	TGTGCCAGCGGCACTCTTGGGAGGGCCTACAATGAGCAGTTCTTC	CASGTLGRAYNEQFF
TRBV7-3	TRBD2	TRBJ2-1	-	TGTGCCAGCAGCTCCTCGAGCGGGACTCACAATGAGCAGTTCTTC	CASSSSSGTHNEQFF
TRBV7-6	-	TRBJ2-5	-	TGTGCCAGCAGCGCCACAGGGTTGGAGACCCAGTACTTC	CASSATGLETQYF
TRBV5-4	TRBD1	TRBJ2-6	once	TGTGCCAGCAGCGACAGGGTGGCCGGGGCCAACGTCCTGACTTTC	CASSDRVAGANVLTF
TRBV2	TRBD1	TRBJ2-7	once	TGTGCCAGCAGTCCCGGGACAGGGATCTACTCCTACGAGCAGTACTTC	CASSPGTGIYSYEQYF
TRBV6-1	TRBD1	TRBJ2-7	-	TGTGCCAGCAGCGAACAGGGGGAGTCCTACGAGCAGTACTTC	CASSEQGESYEQYF
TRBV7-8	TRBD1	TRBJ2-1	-	TGTGCCAGCAGCCGTGCGGACAGGGGGGAACAGTTCTTC	CASSRADRGEQFF
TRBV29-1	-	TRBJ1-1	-	TGCAGCGTTGTCCTACGGTTATCGAACACTGAAGCTTTCTTT	CSVVLRLSNTEAFF
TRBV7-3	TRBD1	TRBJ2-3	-	TGTGCCAGCAGCGCCCGGGACAGGGTGGGCGATACGCAGTATTTT	CASSARDRVGDTQYF
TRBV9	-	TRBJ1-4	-	TGTGCCAGCAGCCCCGGAGGGGGGGGACGAGAAAAACTGTTTTTT	CASSPGGGGREKLFF
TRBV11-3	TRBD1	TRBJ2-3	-	TGTGCCAGCAGCTTAGGACAGGGGGATACAGATACGCAGTATTTT	CASSLGQGDTDTQYF
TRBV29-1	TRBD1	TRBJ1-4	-	TGCAGCGTAGAGGGTTCAGGGGGCTTCAGGGAAAAACTGTTTTTT	CSVEGSGGFREKLFF
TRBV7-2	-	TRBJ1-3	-	TGTGCCAGCAGCCCTGTGGGGGGAGGAAACACCATATATTTT	CASSPVGGGNTIYF
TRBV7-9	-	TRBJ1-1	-	TGTGCCAGCAGCGTCTCGGGGGGCGCTGTGAACACTGAAGCTTTCTTT	CASSVSGGAVNTEAFF
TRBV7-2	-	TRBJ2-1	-	TGTGCCAGCAGCTTAGCAGTTAGCTCCTACAATGAGCAGTTCTTC	CASSLAVSSYNEQFF